This T cell receptor beta chain came from a study of human T cells and chemical hapten exposure (dated by TCRdb to about 2021). As for the study more broadly: For sensitization, 2% DPC in acetone was applied to a roughly 2 cm by roughly 2 cm area of upper inner arm skin. Weekly therapeutic DPC doses were additionally applied to the scalp of patients throughout the roughly 26-week study period. Patch tests used Finn chambers with 0.01% DPC on the upper back, scored after 6 days by International Contact Dermatitis Research Group standards. Alopecia areata with under or over 50% scalp involvement, alopecia totalis and alopecia universalis were represented in the patient cohort, which was mostly female. Libraries were pooled for sequencing, and variation in per-sample TCR yields was attributed mainly to small differences in library volumes within the pool. This study followed changes in the peripheral blood TCR repertoire in vivo during primary and secondary sensitization of alopecia patients to the hapten diphenylcyclopropenone (DPC). Blood samples were taken from patients before sensitization (week 0) and then at 2, 6 and about 24 weeks after DPC sensitization. Nearly 30 alopecia patients provided blood for TCR sequencing at one to four time points (pre-sensitization, 2, 6 and 24 weeks).

Receptor libraries were prepared by RACE. Reads for this sample came from a NextSeq 500. Library preparation attached unique molecular identifiers to individual cDNA molecules for quantitative, reproducible TCR counting. From each blood RNA sample, both TCR alpha and TCR beta chains were sequenced. Processing in the source paper ran as follows. Samples had a median of roughly 98,000 TCRs, with a range from roughly 20,000 to 700,000. The Decombinator software suite was used to annotate V, J and CDR3 in the TCR reads. For the PS versus PT1 abundance plots, all samples were subsampled to the same number of TCRs (28,000). Expanded TCRs were defined as absent before sensitization and observed at least eight times at the 2-week time point. The raw public reads went through TCRdb reprocessing: fastp at Q25, MiXCR clone calling, in-frame beta chains kept. Rows are unified per CDR3 protein, each entry keeping the most common DNA and genes. The V and J calls, along with clone size, are taken from TCRdb and not from the paper's own processing. Here the sample has 300,000 to 400,000 distinct CDR3 sequences; approximately 6.3% occur a single time. Together, the top ten hold 7.5% to 9% of the sample.

This clonotype was seen many times. Its target antigen remains unknown. Qualities for individual bases were not recorded, and no much larger clone is one base off. Summary of the overall study and its limitations: Patch test score correlated positively with the number of PT1 expanded TCRs, reaching significance at thresholds 8, 16 and 32 but not at 4. Significantly more large CDR3 similarity clusters were formed by expanded TCRs than by pre-sensitization or healthy control sets, consistent with antigen-driven responses. After repeated subsampling, changes were observed in the strength of the expansion versus patch-test correlation and in the threshold at which the correlation became significant. DPC sensitization did not change how many TCRs were above 1 in 1000 frequency, and no evidence was found of alterations in global repertoire structure. Alopecia, a presumed autoimmune disease, was present in all patients, so the immune response of the patients might differ from that of healthy individuals.

This sample's time point label indicates: patch test 1, 2 weeks after DPC sensitization. Explained via the paper, the treatment or condition label denotes: therapeutic diphenylcyclopropenone sensitization with weekly scalp DPC. Blood at each patch-test visit was drawn before the patch test was applied. Eligible patients were aged 18 to 70, diagnosed with alopecia, deemed suitable for DPC therapy, and excluded if pregnant. Total RNA was isolated from unfractionated whole blood collected in Tempus Blood RNA tubes. The CDR3 runs 15 residues from the cysteine to the phenylalanine. Just the 45-base CDR3 DNA is kept, in frame starting at base 1. V is reduced by 4 bases and J by 0 bases, leaving a spacing of 13 bases between them. The CDR1 and CDR2 encoded by the germline V gene are SGDLS and YYNGEE.

The sequence was obtained from a woman under 30 with alopecia areata. Some clones in this sample may be carry-over from other donors' samples. The V and J genes are TRBV9 and TRBJ1-2; the D gene is unclear. Here the sequenced sample was whole blood, taken in connection with sensitization to the hapten diphenylcyclopropenone (DPC). The CDR3 reads as follows: CASSPLMTANYGYTF. Here is the DNA: TGTGCCAGCAGCCCATTAATGACGGCTAACTATGGCTACACCTTC.